This T cell receptor beta chain stems from a study of CD8 T cells in ankylosing spondylitis. The study, taken as a whole, reports: It appeared that ankylosing spondylitis blood was characterized by a TCR beta motif of about 8 highly homologous variants.

Molecular-barcoded quantitative 5'-RACE produced these TCR beta libraries. Each CDR3 protein is one row after TCRdb ran MiXCR on the 5' RACE reads. The repertoire consists of 670,000 or so distinct CDR3 sequences, with 15% to 20% occurring once and the leading ten covering approximately 18%. Notes on this clonotype: The antigen remains undetermined.

This CDR3 has 16 residues. With 8 bases clipped from V and 7 bases from J, the junction kept 16 bases outside the gene matches. This TCR came from a male donor with ankylosing spondylitis. The sequenced material came from blood, either unsorted or a sorted T cell fraction (not recorded which). The chain has TRBV12-3 or TRBV12-4 and TRBJ2-2; the match to TRBD2 covers 7 bases. As DNA, the CDR3 is TGTGCCAGCGATGTAGGGGACTACCTACGGGACGGGGAGCTGTTTTTT. This codes for CASDVGDYLRDGELFF.